What follows are 22 T cell receptor beta chains derived from one specimen sequenced in a study of T cells after yellow fever vaccination. TCRdb fed the 5' RACE reads into MiXCR, producing one record per CDR3 protein. The sample lists some 52,000 distinct CDR3 sequences; 6.6% were seen once. This sample comprised CD8+ T cells not binding an NS4B(214-222) dextramer, sorted from PBMCs, obtained about 49 days after the first yellow fever vaccination. The receptors were gathered from a man in his late teens or twenties who received the YFV17D yellow fever vaccine.

The gene calls are TRBV19 and TRBJ2-1, with no clear D. Germline V CDR1 and CDR2: LNHDA, SQIVND (reference sequence). The germline V and J ends were trimmed by 2 bases and 4 bases, with 9 bases remaining between them. The CDR3 is made up of 14 amino acids. The DNA of the CDR3 is TGTGCCAGTAGTATAAAGCTAACATACAATGAGCAGTTCTTC. Translation: CASSIKLTYNEQFF.

Ten or more counts support this clonotype. This rearrangement joins TRBV6-5 to TRBJ2-2; D is possibly TRBD1 or TRBD2 (5 bases each). The CDR3 loop spans 17 amino acids. V was cut by 2 bases and J by 6 bases, with 19 bases left in between. Germline V gene data show CDR1 as MNHEY and CDR2 as SVGAGI. The CDR3 reads CASSYRGPEIFAGELFF. CDR3 DNA: TGTGCCAGCAGTTACAGGGGACCCGAGATTTTTGCCGGGGAGCTGTTTTTT.

Written as DNA, the CDR3 is TGTGCCAGTAGTATTTTGGGCGAAGGGGAAGGCTACACCTTC. Protein sequence: CASSILGEGEGYTF. The chain carries TRBV19 and TRBJ1-2; weak D call: TRBD1 (5 bases). This CDR3 spans 14 amino acids. Germline V gene sequence: CDR1 LNHDA, CDR2 SQIVND (reference sequence). Trimming pared 3 bases from V and 8 bases from J, leaving 16 bases between.

In this sample, this clonotype turned up a few times. V and J are TRBV6-5 and TRBJ1-6, with D tentatively TRBD1 (5 bases). This CDR3 region has 16 residues. Germline V CDR1 and CDR2: MNHEY, SVGAGI. Trimming removed 2 bases at V and 9 bases at J, with 17 bases between. CDR3 protein: CASSYAQGFFGSPLHF. For the CDR3, the DNA is TGTGCCAGCAGTTACGCCCAGGGCTTCTTTGGTTCACCCCTCCACTTT.

This chain joins TRBV7-9 and TRBJ2-7, with a possible D match to TRBD1 (7 bases). CDR1 and CDR2 (germline): SEHNR, FQNEAQ (reference sequence). Trimming stripped 0 bases from V and 7 bases from J, with 16 bases between. The CDR3 has 15 amino acids. CDR3 sequence (DNA): TGTGCCAGCAGCTTAGCGGAGGGGGCGCTGAGAGAGCAGTACGTC. Its translation: CASSLAEGALREQYV.

CDR3 in amino acids: CASSLLTGTAGDTQYF. The CDR3 bases are TGTGCCAGCAGTTTACTTACGGGTACAGCCGGAGATACGCAGTATTTT. The V and J genes are TRBV28 and TRBJ2-3; D not resolved. This CDR3 contains 16 residues. Trimming pared 2 bases from V and 5 bases from J, leaving 17 bases between. Germline loops: CDR1 MDHEN, CDR2 SYDVKM.

This clonotype was seen a handful of times. V gene TRBV28 combines with J gene TRBJ1-5, with a weak D call TRBD1 (6 bases). CDR3 size: 15 residues. V was shortened by 2 bases and J by 3 bases, with 11 bases between the two germline ends. Germline V gene sequence: CDR1 MDHEN, CDR2 SYDVKM. The CDR3, as DNA: TGTGCCAGCAGTTTAGTCGACAGGCTCAATCAGCCCCAGCATTTT. Translation gives CASSLVDRLNQPQHF.

The sample holds many counts of this clonotype. This rearrangement joins TRBV24-1 to TRBJ2-5; perhaps D is TRBD1 or TRBD2 (5 bases each). Germline CDR1 and CDR2: KGHDR and SFDVKD. The CDR3 has 13 amino acids. Trimming shortened V by 12 bases and J by 5 bases, and 18 bases separated the two germline ends. CDR3 loop: CAAHRRWRETQYF. In DNA, the CDR3 is TGTGCCGCTCACAGGCGATGGAGGGAGACCCAGTACTTC.

CDR3 amino acids: CAISGQSYEQYF. As DNA, the CDR3 is TGTGCCATCTCGGGACAGTCCTACGAGCAGTACTTC. The chain recombines TRBV10-3 with TRBJ2-7; TRBD1 agrees at 7 bases. Germline V CDR1 and CDR2: ENHRY, SYGVKD. This CDR3 spans 12 amino acids. V trimming: 8 bases; J trimming: 1 base; junction bases outside the gene matches: 2.

This clonotype showed up many times. The V and J genes are TRBV4-3 and TRBJ2-6, with D perhaps assigned TRBD1 or TRBD2 (6 bases each). The CDR3 totals 18 residues. Germline lookup yields CDR1 LGHNA and CDR2 YSLEER. V was clipped by 2 bases and J by 0 bases, with 14 bases between them. CDR3 sequence reads: CASSQQQEGGSGANVLTF. In nucleotides, the CDR3 is TGCGCCAGCAGCCAACAGCAGGAGGGGGGCTCTGGGGCCAACGTCCTGACTTTC.

This clonotype showed up just a few times. The chain carries TRBV7-7 and TRBJ1-5, with TRBD1 identical over 7 bases. There are 15 residues in the CDR3. The V gene's germline CDR1 is SSHAT and CDR2 FNYEAQ (reference sequence). V was clipped by 5 bases and J by 5 bases; unmatched bases: 9. The CDR3 sequence is CASSADRLTYQPQHF. CDR3 DNA sequence: TGTGCCAGCAGCGCGGACAGGCTCACCTATCAGCCCCAGCATTTT.

This clonotype occurred a few times. V usage is TRBV4-3 and J usage is TRBJ2-3, with a possible D match to TRBD1 (5 bases). CDR3 size: 16 residues. Trimming cost V 5 bases and J 6 bases, with 21 bases left between them. Germline CDR1 and CDR2: LGHNA and YSLEER. For the CDR3, the DNA is TGCGCCAGCAGCTACTCGTACCCGGCCAGGGTGGATACGCAGTATTTT. It translates to CASSYSYPARVDTQYF.

This clonotype was counted a few times. The rearrangement joins TRBV19 to TRBJ1-2, with 10 nucleotides matching TRBD1. Germline values: CDR1 LNHDA, CDR2 SQIVND (reference sequence). After removal of 7 bases from V and 7 bases from J, the junction contained 6 bases not matched to a gene. The CDR3 length is 13 residues. The CDR3 loop is CASTPDRGFGYTF. The CDR3 DNA sequence: TGTGCCAGTACCCCGGACAGGGGGTTTGGCTACACCTTC.

This clonotype was counted ten times or more. V and J are TRBV7-9 and TRBJ2-3, with 10 nucleotides matching TRBD2. The germline V gene has CDR1 SEHNR and CDR2 FQNEAQ (reference sequence). CDR3 length equals 16 residues. V gave up 5 bases and J gave up 2 bases; unmatched junction bases: 7. The CDR3 sequence is CASSLGLAEITDTQYF. The CDR3 DNA is TGTGCCAGCAGCCTCGGACTAGCGGAGATCACAGATACGCAGTATTTT.

In this sample, this clonotype turned up a few times. This chain links TRBV6-5 with TRBJ1-2; D not certain. There are 13 residues in the CDR3. Per the germline V gene, CDR1 is MNHEY and CDR2 is SVGAGI. Between the trimmed V and J ends, which lost 2 bases and 0 bases, there was a span of 4 bases. The CDR3 loop reads CASSYGPNYGYTF. DNA of the CDR3: TGTGCCAGCAGTTACGGGCCTAACTATGGCTACACCTTC.

The chain has TRBV5-1 and TRBJ2-1, with no clear D. CDR1 and CDR2 (germline): SGHRS, YFSETQ. The V end lost 1 base, the J end lost 3 bases, and 17 bases lay between the germline ends. The length of the CDR3 is 17 residues. Here the CDR3 reads CASSLSPREIYYNEQFF. Written as DNA, the CDR3 is TGCGCCAGCAGCTTGTCTCCAAGGGAAATATACTACAATGAGCAGTTCTTC.

This clonotype was seen more than once but under ten times. The rearrangement joins TRBV19 to TRBJ1-1; weak D call: TRBD1 (5 bases). Germline V gives CDR1 LNHDA, CDR2 SQIVND (reference sequence). CDR3 length: 13 residues. With 4 bases removed from V and 3 bases from J, the gap between germline ends came to 9 bases. CDR3 amino acids: CASSTQGHTEAFF. The CDR3 DNA sequence: TGTGCCAGTAGTACCCAGGGCCACACTGAAGCTTTCTTT.

This clonotype was seen many times. The CDR3 DNA reads TGCGCCAGCAGTGAGATCCGAGGGACAGGGTCCCACGAGCAGTACTTC. Residues: CASSEIRGTGSHEQYF. V and J are TRBV10-1 and TRBJ2-7, with 9 bases matching TRBD1. The length of the CDR3 is 16 residues. Germline V lookup: CDR1 WNHNN, CDR2 SYGVQD (reference sequence). The V gene end was trimmed by 2 bases and the J gene end by 5 bases; junction bases not matched to a gene: 10.

This clonotype was seen a handful of times. The chain links TRBV11-2 to TRBJ2-3; 12 bases are a match to TRBD2. The germline CDR1 and CDR2 sequences are SGHAT and FQNNGV. The V segment lost 0 bases and the J segment 6 bases; nucleotides outside the gene matches: 7. This CDR3 has 17 residues. The CDR3 loop reads CASSLEASGGATDTQYF. In DNA form, the CDR3 reads TGTGCCAGCAGCTTAGAGGCTAGCGGGGGGGCAACGGATACGCAGTATTTT.

This clonotype occurred a few times. The CDR3 bases are TGTGCCATCAGACAGGGAAACATTCAGTACTTC. Amino acid sequence: CAIRQGNIQYF. The chain is built from TRBV10-3 and TRBJ2-4; D is possibly TRBD1 (6 bases). V was pared by 6 bases and J by 6 bases, with 6 bases between. The CDR3 has 11 residues. Germline V gene lookup returns CDR1 ENHRY and CDR2 SYGVKD.

CDR3 residues: CSVEMGTSYGTDTQYF. CDR3 DNA sequence: TGCAGCGTTGAAATGGGGACTAGCTATGGCACAGATACGCAGTATTTT. This rearrangement joins TRBV29-1 to TRBJ2-3; 9 nucleotides agree with TRBD2. The CDR3 loop spans 16 amino acids. Germline lookup yields CDR1 SQVTM and CDR2 ANQGSEA. The J segment lost 1 base and the V segment lost 2 bases, leaving 7 bases of the junction unmatched.

The rearrangement links TRBV15 to TRBJ2-3, with 12 bases that match TRBD2. This CDR3 has 16 residues. Per germline, CDR1 LNHNV and CDR2 YYDKDF (reference sequence). V dropped 5 bases and J dropped 2; count of bases not matched to a gene: 5. CDR3 in DNA: TGTGCCACCAGCCCTCGACTAGCGGGGGACACAGATACGCAGTATTTT. This encodes CATSPRLAGDTDTQYF.